This TCR beta chain was identified in a study of cytomegalovirus exposure and HLA in healthy donors. In the study overall: Counted in an early data release were approximately 85 million unique TCRs from HLA-typed donors. Points from the study as a whole: A cluster of highly shared sequence variants was likely a sequencing artifact.

This clone was picked up one time. The antigen is not known. The PCR made use of 60 Vbeta and 13 Jbeta primers. Produced via immunoSEQ multiplex PCR; TCRdb's table is partial and in-frame only. The sample consists of 150,000 or so clones, 77% of them appearing once. V was cut by 4 bases and J by 2 bases, with 17 bases left in between. This CDR3 contains 16 residues. Germline CDR1 is MGHRA and CDR2 is YSYEKL. This chain connects TRBV4-1 to TRBJ1-1; D unresolved. This receptor was identified in a woman aged 30 to 39 in good health and CMV-seronegative. What was sequenced was PBMCs. The CDR3, as DNA: TGCGCCAGCAGCCTAACCCGGGAAACTCAAAACACTGAAGCTTTCTTT. It specifies CASSLTRETQNTEAFF.